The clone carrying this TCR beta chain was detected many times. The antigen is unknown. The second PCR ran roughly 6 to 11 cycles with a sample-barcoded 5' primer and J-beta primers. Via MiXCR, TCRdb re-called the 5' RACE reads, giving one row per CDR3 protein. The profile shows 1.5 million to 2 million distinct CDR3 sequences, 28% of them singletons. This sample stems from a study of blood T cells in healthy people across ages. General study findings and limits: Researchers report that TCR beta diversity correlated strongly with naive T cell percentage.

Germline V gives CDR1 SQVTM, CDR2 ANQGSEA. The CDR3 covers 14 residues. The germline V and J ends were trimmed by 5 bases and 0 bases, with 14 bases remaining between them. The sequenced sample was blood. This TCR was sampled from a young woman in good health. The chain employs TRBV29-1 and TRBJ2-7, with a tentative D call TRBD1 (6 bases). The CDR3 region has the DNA TGCAGCGTTACAGGGCCGGTAAGCTCCTACGAGCAGTACTTC. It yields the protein CSVTGPVSSYEQYF.